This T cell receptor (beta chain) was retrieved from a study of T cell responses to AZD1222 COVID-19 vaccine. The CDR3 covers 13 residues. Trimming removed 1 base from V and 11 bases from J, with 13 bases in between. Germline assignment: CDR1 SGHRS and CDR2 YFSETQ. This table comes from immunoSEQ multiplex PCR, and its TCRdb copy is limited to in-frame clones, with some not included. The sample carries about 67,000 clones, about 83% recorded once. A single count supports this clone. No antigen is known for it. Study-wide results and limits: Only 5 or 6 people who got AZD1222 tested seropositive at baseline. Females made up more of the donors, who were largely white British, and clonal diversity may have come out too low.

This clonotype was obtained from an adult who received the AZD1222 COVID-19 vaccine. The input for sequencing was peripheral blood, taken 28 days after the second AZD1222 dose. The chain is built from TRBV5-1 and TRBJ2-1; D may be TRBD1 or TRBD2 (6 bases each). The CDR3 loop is CASSLNPGAKQFF. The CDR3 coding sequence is TGCGCCAGCAGCTTGAATCCGGGGGCAAAGCAGTTCTTC.